Described below is a single TCR beta chain sequence and its context. Its antigen is currently not known. No quality values exist for individual bases; no much larger clone is one base distant. The data are from a study of Tregs in tolerant kidney transplant recipients (dated by TCRdb to between 2017 and 2020). About the investigation overall: Before combined kidney and bone marrow transplantation, this study identified donor-specific regulatory T cells using TCRbeta sequencing and then followed those same cells after transplant. Several methods of expanding Tregs specific for an allogeneic donor were compared by TCRbeta repertoire sequencing in 3 healthy controls.

For TCRbeta CDR3 sequencing, genomic DNA was extracted from sorted cells using the QIAGEN DNeasy Blood and Tissue Kit. High-throughput TCRbeta CDR3 sequencing, which included PCR amplification with bias correction and internal controls, was done commercially through immunoSEQ. The study's processing was this. Unique productive TCRbeta sequences were defined by CDR3 nucleotide sequence where primers matched, and otherwise by CDR3 amino acid sequence together with Vbeta and Jbeta genes. To correct sorting error, sequences shared between sorted populations at a frequency ratio of 2:1 or less were removed; the rest were assigned to the higher population. A sequence was defined as donor-reactive if the sequence was expanded at least 5-fold in CFSE-low cells compared with unstimulated cells and had a frequency of at least 0.01% in CFSE-low cells. Jensen-Shannon divergence calculated on the top 100 TCRbeta sequences ranked by frequency was used to measure repertoire divergence. For samples with multiple sequencing runs, sorting error was corrected in each run separately before the runs were combined. TCRdb took over this immuneACCESS table, retaining in-frame rearrangements with V and J assigned. Such tables are incomplete; in checked studies, under half of the missing clones stem from an unresolved V gene, and the remainder is unexplained. V, J and clone size were drawn from that table, and D and trimming were deduced from the DNA. Recorded for this sample are 90,000 to 150,000 clones; roughly nine tenths of them occurred a single time. In total, the top ten clones hold less than 0.7% of the sample.

Broad study findings and their caveats: The study was limited by small patient numbers, and the findings need validation in larger populations and under other immunosuppression protocols. The most biologically relevant and donor-specific TCRbeta repertoire appeared to be identified by expanding Tregs with activated donor B cells. Although technical replication error seemed to be minimal, the question of biological reproducibility was not addressed directly.

Unstimulated Tregs (CD4+CD25+CD127-), CD4+ non-Tregs (CD4+CD25-), CD4 and CD8 cells were FACS-sorted from thawed PBMCs. Blood from healthy controls was obtained either as purchased buffy coats or from healthy volunteers. Healthy control blood was separated into PBMCs by Ficoll density gradient and cryopreserved, and patient PBMCs were collected both before and after transplant. Input material: CD4+ T cells from blood. The sequence was obtained from a human donor in good health.

Here is the DNA: TGTGCCAGCAGCCCAGGACTAGCGGGAGGGCCGGGTGAGCAGTTCTTC. This encodes CASSPGLAGGPGEQFF. The chain is encoded by TRBV5-4 joined to TRBJ2-1, and 15 junctional nucleotides match TRBD2. CDR1 and CDR2 (SGHNT, YYREEE) derive from the germline V gene (reference sequence). From the cysteine through the phenylalanine, the CDR3 covers 16 amino acids. The CDR3 DNA has 48 bases and is translated from base 1. V lost 4 bases and J lost 9 bases, and the count of bases not matched to a germline gene is 8. When the CDR3 is completed using the reference TRBV5-4 and TRBJ2-1 genes on either side, the full variable domain is ETGVTQSPTHLIKTRGQQVTLRCSSQSGHNTVSWYQQALGQGPQFIFQYYREEENGRGNFPPRFSGLQFPNYSSELNVNALELDDSALYLCASSPGLAGGPGEQFFGPGTRLTVL.